The clone carrying this T cell receptor beta chain has only a few counts. The target antigen is unknown. CDR1 and CDR2 (germline): MRHNA, SNTAGT. This CDR3 region has 15 residues. J was trimmed by 4 bases and V by 5 bases; bases with no gene match: 5. This specimen belongs to a study of OX40 agonist ivuxolimab in advanced cancers. Across the whole study: Patients were treated with ivuxolimab, an agonistic anti-OX40 (CD134) antibody. Findings of the study overall: Clones of CD4+ and CD8+ blood T cells grew by week 6 at doses of 0.1 to 3.0 mg/kg. There were, on average, more expanded clones in CD8+ T cells than in CD4+.

Generated by immunoSEQ multiplex PCR, the TCRdb table keeps only in-frame clones and is missing some. This table has 55,000 to 60,000 clones, roughly 84% appearing once. The specimen comprised CD4+ or CD8+ T cells sorted from blood, sampled in a trial of the OX40 agonist ivuxolimab. V usage is TRBV6-4 and J usage is TRBJ2-1; TRBD2 matches 10 bases. The TCR comes from an adult with an advanced solid tumor such as melanoma, head and neck, liver or kidney cancer. The CDR3 region has the DNA TGTGCCAGCAGTCCTAGCGGGGGCAGATACAATGAGCAGTTCTTC. As protein: CASSPSGGRYNEQFF.